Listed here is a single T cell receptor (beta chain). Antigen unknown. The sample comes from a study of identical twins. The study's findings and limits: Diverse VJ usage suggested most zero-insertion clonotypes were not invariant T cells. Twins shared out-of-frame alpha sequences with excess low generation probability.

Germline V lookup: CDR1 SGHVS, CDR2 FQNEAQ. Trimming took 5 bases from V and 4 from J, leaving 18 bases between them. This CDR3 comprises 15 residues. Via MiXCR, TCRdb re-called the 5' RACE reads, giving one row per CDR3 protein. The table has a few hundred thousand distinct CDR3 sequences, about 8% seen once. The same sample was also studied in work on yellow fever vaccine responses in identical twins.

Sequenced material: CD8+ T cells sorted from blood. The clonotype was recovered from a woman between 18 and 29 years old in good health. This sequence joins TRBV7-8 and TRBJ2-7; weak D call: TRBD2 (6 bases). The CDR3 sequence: CASSPLGDSGYEQYF. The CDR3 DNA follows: TGTGCCAGCAGCCCCCTTGGGGATAGCGGATACGAGCAGTACTTC. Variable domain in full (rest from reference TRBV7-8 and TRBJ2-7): GAGVSQSPRYKVAKRGQDVALRCDPISGHVSLFWYQQALGQGPEFLTYFQNEAQLDKSGLPSDRFFAERPEGSVSTLKIQRTQQEDSAVYLCASSPLGDSGYEQYFGPGTRLTVT.